This TCR beta chain was captured in a study of cytomegalovirus exposure and HLA in healthy donors. The PCR had 60 Vbeta and 13 Jbeta primers. Data came from immunoSEQ multiplex PCR; TCRdb stores just in-frame clones and leaves some out. This sample has more than 80,000 clones, with under 85% found just once. CDR1 and CDR2 from the germline V gene are MNHEY and SMNVEV (reference sequence). V was pared by 10 bases and J by 4 bases, with 2 bases of the junction left unmatched. The CDR3 is 12 residues long. In this sample, this clone turned up a few times. This receptor was identified in a female donor in good health and CMV-seropositive. Sequencing was performed on PBMCs. The J gene is TRBJ2-1, the V gene TRBV27; 9 bases agree with TRBD1. DNA for the CDR3: TGTGCCACGGGACAGGGATACAATGAGCAGTTCTTC. Amino acid sequence: CATGQGYNEQFF.